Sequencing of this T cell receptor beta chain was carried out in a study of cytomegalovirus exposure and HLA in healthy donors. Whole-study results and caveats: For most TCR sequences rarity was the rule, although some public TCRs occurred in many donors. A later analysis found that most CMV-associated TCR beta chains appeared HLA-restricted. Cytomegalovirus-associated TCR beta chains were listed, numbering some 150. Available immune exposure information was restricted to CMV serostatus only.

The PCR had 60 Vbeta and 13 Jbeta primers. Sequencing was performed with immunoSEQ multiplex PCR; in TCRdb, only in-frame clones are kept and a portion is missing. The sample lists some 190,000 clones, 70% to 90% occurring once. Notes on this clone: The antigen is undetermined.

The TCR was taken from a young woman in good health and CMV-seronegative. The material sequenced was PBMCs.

For the CDR3, the DNA is TGTGCCTGGAGCGAGACACAGCCTTACTATGGCTACACCTTC. Translated: CAWSETQPYYGYTF. The rearrangement links TRBV30 to TRBJ1-2; the D is unclear. Trimming removed 3 bases from V and 3 bases from J, with 14 bases in between. This CDR3 region has 14 residues. CDR1 is GTSNPN, CDR2 SVGIG, per germline (reference sequence).